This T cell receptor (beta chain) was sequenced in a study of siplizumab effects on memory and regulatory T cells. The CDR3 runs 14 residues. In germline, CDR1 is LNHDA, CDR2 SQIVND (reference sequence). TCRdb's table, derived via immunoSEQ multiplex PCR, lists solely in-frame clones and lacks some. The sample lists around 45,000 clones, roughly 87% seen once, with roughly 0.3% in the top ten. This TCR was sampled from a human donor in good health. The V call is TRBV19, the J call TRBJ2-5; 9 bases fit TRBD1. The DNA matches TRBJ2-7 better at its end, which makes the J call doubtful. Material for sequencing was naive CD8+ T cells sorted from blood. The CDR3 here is CASSIGTGPYEQYF. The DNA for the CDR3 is TGTGCCAGTAGTATTGGGACAGGGCCCTACGAGCAGTACTTC.